One sample yielded the 12 T cell receptor beta chains listed below, sequenced in a study of blood T cell repertoires in COVID-19. Assay: immunoSEQ multiplex PCR; the TCRdb copy retains only in-frame clones and omits some. Of just over 80,000 clones in the sample, more than 75% were seen once. The sequenced sample was peripheral blood. These receptors were obtained from a woman older than 75 with active or convalescent COVID-19.

The rearrangement uses TRBV6-5 and TRBJ1-2, with TRBD1 identical over 8 bases. Germline CDR1 is MNHEY and CDR2 is SVGAGI. Unmatched junction bases numbered 4, after V lost 0 bases and J lost 4 bases. CDR3 size: 15 residues. CDR3 loop: CASSYSRDRTYGYTF. CDR3 nucleotides: TGTGCCAGCAGTTACTCTCGGGACAGGACCTATGGCTACACCTTC.

The V gene is TRBV19, the J gene TRBJ2-7; D might be TRBD1 (5 bases). Germline CDR1 and CDR2: LNHDA and SQIVND (reference sequence). Trimming removed 5 bases at V and 3 bases at J, with 11 bases between. CDR3 length: 13 amino acids. The CDR3 here is CASSAGHLYEQYF. The CDR3 DNA reads as TGTGCCAGTAGTGCAGGACACCTCTACGAGCAGTACTTC.

The rearrangement joins TRBV6-4 to TRBJ2-2; D perhaps matches TRBD1 (5 bases). CDR1 is MRHNA and CDR2 is SNTAGT in the germline V gene. The CDR3 consists of 14 residues. Trimming shortened V by 6 bases and J by 5 bases, and 13 bases separated the two germline ends. In DNA, the CDR3 is TGTGCCAGCAGAAGAACCCAGGGTACCGGGGAGCTGTTTTTT. Its protein product is CASRRTQGTGELFF.

Comments on this clone: The junction and the germline gene differ at one end; a read error may be behind it. This sequence joins TRBV6-4 and TRBJ2-1; D uncertain. This CDR3 has 13 amino acids. Per germline, CDR1 MRHNA and CDR2 SNTAGT. CDR3 nucleotides: TGTGCCAGCAGTCCCACCCTACAGAGTCCCCTCCTCTTC. Translation gives CASSPTLQSPLLF.

V gene TRBV7-9 combines with J gene TRBJ1-1; D perhaps matches TRBD1 (5 bases). The V gene's germline CDR1 is SEHNR and CDR2 FQNEAQ (reference sequence). The CDR3 spans 13 residues. The germline V and J ends were trimmed by 7 bases and 0 bases, with 9 bases remaining between them. The CDR3 here is CASKQVVNTEAFF. The CDR3 DNA reads TGTGCCAGCAAACAGGTGGTGAACACTGAAGCTTTCTTT. Looking up the rest from reference TRBV7-9 and TRBJ1-1 gives the full variable domain: DTGVSQNPRHKITKRGQNVTFRCDPISEHNRLYWYRQTLGQGPEFLTYFQNEAQLEKSRLLSDRFSAERPKGSFSTLEIQRTEQGDSAMYLCASKQVVNTEAFFGQGTRLTVV.

The chain combines TRBV29-1 with TRBJ1-2, with 9 bases lining up with TRBD1. CDR3 length: 13 amino acids. Germline V lookup: CDR1 SQVTM, CDR2 ANQGSEA. V lost 6 bases and J lost 8; bases outside the gene matches: 10. The CDR3 DNA reads TGCAGCGTGACGCCGGGACAGGGAGGAGGCTACACCTTC. The encoded protein is CSVTPGQGGGYTF.

V is TRBV6-2 or TRBV6-3 and J is TRBJ2-5; tentatively, D is TRBD1 (5 bases). The V gene lost 5 bases and the J gene lost 2 bases, with 9 bases spanning the gap. CDR1 and CDR2 (germline): MNHEY, SVGEGT. This CDR3 has 13 amino acids. The CDR3, as DNA: TGTGCCAGCAGTCCCCAGGGACAAGAGACCCAGTACTTC. Protein product: CASSPQGQETQYF.

The rearrangement joins TRBV5-1 to TRBJ2-7, with 10 bases aligning to TRBD1. CDR1 is SGHRS, CDR2 YFSETQ, per germline. CDR3 length equals 14 residues. The V and J ends lost 1 base and 5 bases, in that order; junction bases with no gene match: 3. The CDR3: CASSLTGTGDEQYF. The CDR3 DNA reads as TGCGCCAGCAGCTTGACCGGGACAGGGGACGAGCAGTACTTC. Combining the CDR3 with reference TRBV5-1 and TRBJ2-7 gives the whole variable domain KAGVTQTPRYLIKTRGQQVTLSCSPISGHRSVSWYQQTPGQGLQFLFEYFSETQRNKGNFPGRFSGRQFSNSRSEMNVSTLELGDSALYLCASSLTGTGDEQYFGPGTRLTVT.

This clone turned up a few times. The chain combines TRBV3-1 (or the pseudogene TRBV3-2) with TRBJ1-2; 10 positions agree with TRBD1. The V segment lost 4 bases and the J segment 8 bases; nucleotides outside the gene matches: 13. This CDR3 spans 16 amino acids. Per the germline V gene, CDR1 is LGHDT and CDR2 is YNNKEL (reference sequence). CDR3 sequence: CASSPEPGQGMDGYTF. The CDR3, as DNA: TGTGCCAGCAGCCCTGAACCGGGACAGGGGATGGACGGCTACACCTTC.

The gene calls are TRBV4-3 and TRBJ1-1; 7 positions agree with TRBD1. The V and J ends lost 5 bases and 1 base, in that order; junction bases with no gene match: 7. From germline, CDR1 is LGHNA and CDR2 YSLEER. CDR3 length: 15 residues. In DNA, the CDR3 is TGCGCCAGCAGCACAGGGGTCTCTGGGAACACTGAAGCTTTCTTT. It yields the protein CASSTGVSGNTEAFF.

This clone has a handful of counts. V gene TRBV4-3 combines with J gene TRBJ2-3; the D gene is possibly TRBD1 (5 bases). V lost 1 base, J lost 5 bases, and 13 bases lay in between. The germline gives CDR1 LGHNA, CDR2 YSLEER. The CDR3 length is 15 residues. CDR3 nucleotide sequence: TGCGCCAGCAGCCAAGCAGGGCCCCATGTAGATACGCAGTATTTT. Protein: CASSQAGPHVDTQYF.

The chain uses TRBV11-2 and TRBJ2-3; 10 nucleotides agree with TRBD2. There are 18 residues in the CDR3. V shed 3 bases and J 0 bases; nucleotides not matched to a gene: 9. Germline loops: CDR1 SGHAT, CDR2 FQNNGV. The CDR3 spells CASSFNERGGWSTDTQYF. The CDR3 bases are TGTGCCAGCAGCTTTAACGAGCGGGGGGGCTGGAGCACAGATACGCAGTATTTT.